The entry below gives a single T cell receptor beta chain sequence along with its context. Its target is unknown. The sample originates from a study of T cell repertoires in cytomegalovirus infection. The overall study: Through public TCR beta signatures, both CMV infection and matching HLA type were indicated.

Findings of the study overall: In two of eight donors, the top clonotype was HLA-C-restricted CMV-specific.

TCRdb used MiXCR to reprocess the reads, holding one entry per CDR3 protein. In the table there are roughly 310,000 distinct CDR3 sequences, around a sixth of which are singletons. Material for sequencing was PBMCs. This receptor was identified in a human donor in good health (CMV status not recorded). Some clones in this sample may be carry-over from other donors' samples.

The CDR3 spells CSAQAQGRLDTQYF. The CDR3 DNA follows: TGCAGTGCCCAGGCCCAGGGGAGATTAGATACGCAGTATTTT. The rearrangement joins TRBV20-1 to TRBJ2-3; D might be TRBD1 (6 bases). This CDR3 is built from 14 residues. V was clipped by 6 bases and J by 5 bases, with 18 bases between them. The germline CDR1 and CDR2 sequences are DFQATT and SNEGSKA (reference sequence).